This TCR beta chain was sequenced in a study of response to subunit inactivated influenza vaccine. TCRdb passed the RT-PCR reads through MiXCR, listing each CDR3 protein once. The table has about 570,000 distinct CDR3 sequences, 12% seen once. The CDR3 spans 15 residues. Looked up from germline, CDR1 is MNHEY and CDR2 is SMNVEV (reference sequence). The J segment lost 5 bases and the V segment lost 1 base, leaving 7 bases of the junction unmatched. The V call is TRBV27, the J call TRBJ2-7, with TRBD1 matching 8 bases. The sequence was obtained from a man aged 45 to 65 who received an inactivated influenza vaccine. Source: PBMCs from blood, taken on the day of vaccination. CDR3 loop: CASSLLGQVSHEQYF. CDR3 DNA sequence: TGTGCCAGCAGTTTATTGGGACAGGTGTCCCACGAGCAGTACTTC.